The clone carrying this TCR beta chain showed up just once. No antigen is known for it. The data derive from a study of cytomegalovirus exposure and HLA in healthy donors. Findings and caveats of the study: A reported reduction in N-insertions relative to the roughly 640-donor mean was seen in an Asian-associated ancestry cluster in a later analysis. TCR beta chain V- and J-gene trimming was linked, in a later analysis, to a missense variant in DCLRE1C. Among CMV-associated TCR beta chains, most appeared HLA-restricted in a later analysis. Previously analyzed data showed that most TCR beta V segments were productive at a frequency of about 87% or about 30%.

This CDR3 is built from 14 residues. V was clipped by 4 bases and J by 1 base, with 11 bases between them. Per germline, CDR1 SGHRS and CDR2 YFSETQ. The PCR had 60 Vbeta and 13 Jbeta primers. TCRdb's table, derived via immunoSEQ multiplex PCR, lists solely in-frame clones and lacks some. The sample lists roughly 36,000 clones, 75% to 85% occurring once. The specimen was PBMCs. This TCR derives from a male donor in good health and CMV-seronegative. The chain uses TRBV5-1 and TRBJ1-1; D is possibly TRBD1 (5 bases). The CDR3 spells CASSPPQGNTEAFF. The CDR3 DNA reads TGCGCCAGCAGCCCACCCCAGGGGAACACTGAAGCTTTCTTT.